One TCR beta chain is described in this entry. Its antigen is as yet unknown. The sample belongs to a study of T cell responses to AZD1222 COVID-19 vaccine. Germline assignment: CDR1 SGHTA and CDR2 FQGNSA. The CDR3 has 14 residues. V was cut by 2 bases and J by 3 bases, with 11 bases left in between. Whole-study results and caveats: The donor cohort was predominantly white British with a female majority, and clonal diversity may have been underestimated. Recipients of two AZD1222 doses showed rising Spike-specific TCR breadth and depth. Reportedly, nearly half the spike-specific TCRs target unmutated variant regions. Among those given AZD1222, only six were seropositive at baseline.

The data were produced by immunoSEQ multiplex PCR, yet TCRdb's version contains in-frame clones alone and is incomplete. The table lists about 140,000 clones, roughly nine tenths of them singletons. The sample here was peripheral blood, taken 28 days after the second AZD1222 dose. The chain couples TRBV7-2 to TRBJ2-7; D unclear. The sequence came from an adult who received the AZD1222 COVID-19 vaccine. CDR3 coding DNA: TGTGCCAGCAGCTTAAACCCAGGCGACTACGAGCAGTACTTC. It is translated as CASSLNPGDYEQYF.